The 4 T cell receptor beta chains reported below all come from one sample, sequenced in a study of T-cell memory formation after mild COVID-19. TCRdb used MiXCR to reprocess the 5' RACE reads, holding one entry per CDR3 protein. The sample records about 140,000 distinct CDR3 sequences, about 15% being singletons. The specimen was PBMCs or a T cell subset sorted from them (not recorded which). Source of these receptors: an adult woman who had mild COVID-19 (a few samples of this study predate the infection). Cell type and time point are not known.

The V call is TRBV6-4, the J call TRBJ2-1, with D perhaps TRBD1 or TRBD2 (5 bases each). The CDR3 is made up of 15 amino acids. V lost 0 bases, J lost 6 bases, and 12 bases lay in between. In germline, CDR1 is MRHNA, CDR2 SNTAGT. The CDR3 here is CASSDSGTRGNEQFF. The CDR3 DNA sequence: TGTGCCAGCAGTGACTCAGGGACCCGGGGCAATGAGCAGTTCTTC.

The rearrangement links TRBV20-1 to TRBJ2-1, with TRBD2 identical over 12 bases. This CDR3 has 18 residues. In germline, CDR1 is DFQATT, CDR2 SNEGSKA (reference sequence). Trimming cost V 5 bases and J 4 bases; bases outside gene matches: 15. The CDR3 nucleotides read TGCAGTGCTTCAGGGACTAGCGGGCCCGCCATCCTTTACAATGAGCAGTTCTTC. It specifies CSASGTSGPAILYNEQFF.

This clonotype was observed a few times. This CDR3 is CASTEDSGDEQYF. DNA of the CDR3: TGTGCCAGCACGGAAGATAGCGGCGACGAGCAGTACTTC. The chain links TRBV2 to TRBJ2-7, with a possible D match to TRBD2 (6 bases). Deletions cut 7 bases from V and 5 bases from J, with 15 bases between. Germline V gene data show CDR1 as SNHLY and CDR2 as FYNNEI. This CDR3 spans 13 amino acids.

J is TRBJ2-7 and V is TRBV27, with 8 nucleotides matching TRBD1. V lost 6 bases and J lost 7; bases outside the gene matches: 11. This CDR3 spans 14 amino acids. The germline CDR1 and CDR2 sequences are MNHEY and SMNVEV (reference sequence). The CDR3 loop is CASRPAGTGGEQYF. CDR3 bases: TGTGCCAGCAGGCCGGCTGGGACAGGAGGGGAGCAGTACTTC.